A single sample gave rise to the 27 T cell receptor beta chains below, sequenced in a study of blood T cell repertoires in COVID-19. Using immunoSEQ multiplex PCR, the repertoire was profiled, and TCRdb retains in-frame clones only, with some absent. The sample has under 100,000 clones, more than 65% seen once. The sequenced sample consisted of peripheral blood. All receptors come from an elderly man with active or convalescent COVID-19.

The chain uses TRBV9 and TRBJ1-4; weak D call: TRBD1 (5 bases). Trimming cost V 1 base and J 6 bases, with 16 bases left between them. The CDR3 covers 16 residues. Germline CDR1 and CDR2: SGDLS and YYNGEE. CDR3 coding DNA: TGTGCCAGCAGCGTAAGCCGCGGGGGGAACGATGAAAAACTGTTTTTT. Encoded protein: CASSVSRGGNDEKLFF.

CDR3 residues: CASSQVDRAPGELFF. The CDR3 DNA follows: TGTGCCAGCAGCCAAGTAGACAGGGCCCCCGGGGAGCTGTTTTTT. The chain combines TRBV3-1 (or the pseudogene TRBV3-2) with TRBJ2-2; 7 nucleotides match TRBD1. The CDR3 is made up of 15 amino acids. V lost 1 base to trimming and J lost 6 bases; unmatched junction nucleotides: 5. Germline lookup yields CDR1 LGHDT and CDR2 YNNKEL (reference sequence).

The chain is built from TRBV5-4 and TRBJ1-1; 7 positions agree with TRBD1. The CDR3 runs 15 residues. The ends lost 4 bases at V and 2 bases at J; junction bases unmatched: 8. CDR1 SGHNT and CDR2 YYREEE come from the germline V gene (reference sequence). The CDR3 spells CASSGGTALNTEAFF. CDR3 nucleotide sequence: TGTGCCAGCAGCGGTGGGACAGCCCTTAACACTGAAGCTTTCTTT.

This clone was counted a single time. The chain has TRBV11-2 and TRBJ2-3, with 10 bases that match TRBD1. Germline V gives CDR1 SGHAT, CDR2 FQNNGV. The V segment lost 5 bases and the J segment 4 bases; nucleotides outside the gene matches: 6. This CDR3 spans 15 amino acids. The CDR3 DNA follows: TGTGCCAGCAGCCGCCGACAGGGGGCGGCAGATACGCAGTATTTT. This sequence encodes CASSRRQGAADTQYF.

This chain joins TRBV11-2 and TRBJ1-2, with a tentative D call TRBD1 (5 bases). CDR1 SGHAT and CDR2 FQNNGV come from the germline V gene. This CDR3 spans 15 amino acids. V gave up 5 bases and J gave up 6 bases, with 19 bases separating them. This chain's CDR3 is CASSPSGRGVNGYTF. CDR3 in DNA: TGTGCCAGCAGCCCCAGCGGGCGGGGGGTGAATGGCTACACCTTC. Drawing the rest from reference TRBV11-2 and TRBJ1-2, the complete variable domain is EAGVAQSPRYKIIEKRQSVAFWCNPISGHATLYWYQQILGQGPKLLIQFQNNGVVDDSQLPKDRFSAERLKGVDSTLKIQPAKLEDSAVYLCASSPSGRGVNGYTFGSGTRLTVV.

This rearrangement joins TRBV18 to TRBJ1-6; no reliable D call. V lost 2 bases and J 4 bases, leaving 6 bases between the germline ends. Germline CDR1 and CDR2: KGHSH and LQKENI. The CDR3 has 14 residues. Here the CDR3 reads CASSPEEYNSPLHF. CDR3 nucleotides: TGTGCCAGCTCACCAGAGGAATATAATTCACCCCTCCACTTT.

The chain uses TRBV6-5 and TRBJ1-1, with 11 positions matching TRBD1. The trim removed 5 bases at V and 4 bases at J, leaving 6 bases unmatched. The CDR3 is made up of 15 amino acids. Looked up from germline, CDR1 is MNHEY and CDR2 is SVGAGI. As DNA, the CDR3 is TGTGCCAGCAGTCGGGGACAGGGGGTGACCACTGAAGCTTTCTTT. It is translated as CASSRGQGVTTEAFF.

The sample holds a few counts of this clone. The chain employs TRBV27 and TRBJ1-6, with 10 bases aligning to TRBD1. Per germline, CDR1 MNHEY and CDR2 SMNVEV (reference sequence). V lost 5 bases and J lost 10; bases outside the gene matches: 5. There are 14 residues in the CDR3. This chain's CDR3 is CASSQRQGASPLHF. CDR3 nucleotide sequence: TGTGCCAGCAGTCAGAGACAGGGGGCATCACCCCTCCACTTT.

The chain links TRBV14 to TRBJ1-6; D gene uncertain. CDR1 is SGHDN, CDR2 FVKESK, per germline. The CDR3 is made up of 14 amino acids. V lost 1 base to trimming and J lost 7 bases, with 8 bases between them. This CDR3 is CASSQGFRNSPLHF. The CDR3, as DNA: TGTGCCAGCAGCCAAGGTTTCAGGAATTCACCCCTCCACTTT.

This rearrangement joins TRBV11-3 to TRBJ2-6; 11 bases match TRBD1. Per germline, CDR1 SGHNT and CDR2 YENEEA. With 0 bases clipped from V and 2 bases from J, the junction kept 3 bases outside the gene matches. The CDR3 length is 18 residues. CDR3: CASSLDGQGATGANVLTF. DNA for the CDR3: TGTGCCAGCAGCTTAGATGGACAGGGGGCGACTGGGGCCAACGTCCTGACTTTC.

The J gene is TRBJ1-1, the V gene TRBV11-2, with TRBD1 matching 9 bases. V lost 1 base and J lost 2; bases outside the gene matches: 8. The germline gives CDR1 SGHAT, CDR2 FQNNGV. This CDR3 has 17 residues. The CDR3 DNA follows: TGTGCCAGCAGCTTAGGGGGGGGACAGGGAGAAAACACTGAAGCTTTCTTT. Its translation: CASSLGGGQGENTEAFF.

CDR3 residues: CASSKTLAGLVETQYF. In nucleotides, the CDR3 is TGTGCCAGCAGCAAAACTCTAGCGGGGCTCGTAGAGACCCAGTACTTC. The chain is built from TRBV3-1 (or the pseudogene TRBV3-2) and TRBJ2-5; the match to TRBD2 covers 9 bases. Losses at the gene ends were 5 bases for V and 4 bases for J; bases not matched to a gene: 11. The CDR3 extends over 16 amino acids. Germline CDR1 LGHDT, CDR2 YNNKEL (reference sequence).

This chain uses TRBV19 with TRBJ1-1; TRBD1 matches 8 bases. The CDR3 sequence is 16 residues long. Germline V gene data show CDR1 as LNHDA and CDR2 as SQIVND (reference sequence). The V segment lost 5 bases and the J segment 11 bases; nucleotides outside the gene matches: 19. The CDR3 region is CASSAYRTGSSLRAFF. The CDR3, as DNA: TGTGCCAGTAGTGCCTACCGGACAGGGTCGTCTTTGAGGGCTTTCTTT.

In DNA form, the CDR3 reads TGTGCCAGCAGTTCCAGGTCAAATTCACCCCTCCACTTT. This gives the protein CASSSRSNSPLHF. This rearrangement joins TRBV27 to TRBJ1-6; unclear D gene. V gave up 4 bases and J gave up 7 bases, with 8 bases separating them. The CDR3 totals 13 residues. CDR1 is MNHEY and CDR2 is SMNVEV in the germline V gene (reference sequence).

This chain links TRBV3-1 (or the pseudogene TRBV3-2) with TRBJ1-2; D call uncertain. This CDR3 has 14 amino acids. Trimming took 1 base from V and 4 from J, leaving 10 bases between them. Germline CDR1 LGHDT, CDR2 YNNKEL (reference sequence). The CDR3: CASSQGPGLYGYTF. CDR3 nucleotides: TGTGCCAGCAGCCAAGGCCCAGGACTCTATGGCTACACCTTC.

The chain couples TRBV2 to TRBJ1-2; D gene ambiguous. The V and J ends lost 8 bases and 7 bases respectively, with 17 bases between them. The CDR3 is 13 residues long. Germline V gives CDR1 SNHLY, CDR2 FYNNEI. The CDR3 DNA reads TGTGCCAGCGCGTACAGTCCCCCAACTGGCTACACCTTC. It encodes CASAYSPPTGYTF.

Note on this clone: An end of the junction differs from the germline gene, which may be a read error. The chain combines TRBV18 with TRBJ2-1, with D tentatively TRBD2 (5 bases). Germline assignment: CDR1 KGHSH and CDR2 LQKENI. The CDR3 totals 12 residues. The CDR3 region has the DNA TGTGCCAGCTCACCCGGGGATCCCCACCCAGTCTTC. Translation: CASSPGDPHPVF.

The chain has TRBV5-8 and TRBJ2-7, with 9 bases that match TRBD1. Germline assignment: CDR1 SGHTS and CDR2 YDEGEE. CDR3 size: 14 residues. The ends lost 4 bases at V and 7 bases at J; junction bases unmatched: 9. The CDR3 bases are TGTGCCAGCAGCCTAGGGGACAGGGTGGAAGAGCAGTACTTC. It specifies CASSLGDRVEEQYF.

The V and J genes are TRBV21-1 and TRBJ1-6; the D segment call TRBD1 is taken from the table without a DNA check. TRBV21-1 is recorded as a pseudogene. The CDR3 covers 16 residues. The CDR3 coding sequence is TGTGCCAGCAGCAAAAACCGGACAGGGCTCCGTTCACCCCTCCACTTT. Its protein is CASSKNRTGLRSPLHF.

V gene TRBV10-3 combines with J gene TRBJ1-1; the match to TRBD1 covers 7 bases. CDR3 size: 15 residues. The germline CDR1 and CDR2 sequences are ENHRY and SYGVKD. V was clipped by 5 bases and J by 1 base; unmatched bases: 7. CDR3 nucleotide sequence: TGTGCCATCAGTCTAGAGGGGGACAGGAACACTGAAGCTTTCTTT. This sequence encodes CAISLEGDRNTEAFF.

The chain combines TRBV10-2 with TRBJ2-1, with 9 bases that match TRBD2. The V gene end was trimmed by 5 bases and the J gene end by 4 bases; junction bases not matched to a gene: 9. CDR1 WSHSY and CDR2 SAAADI come from the germline V gene. The CDR3 has 16 residues. DNA of the CDR3: TGCGCCAGCAGTAAAACAGGACTAGCGCGGTACAATGAGCAGTTCTTC. Its translation: CASSKTGLARYNEQFF.

The chain links TRBV3-1 (or the pseudogene TRBV3-2) to TRBJ1-5; 9 bases map to TRBD1. The V gene end was trimmed by 4 bases and the J gene end by 6 bases; junction bases not matched to a gene: 4. From germline, CDR1 is LGHDT and CDR2 YNNKEL (reference sequence). The length of the CDR3 is 14 residues. CDR3 bases: TGTGCCAGCAGCCCCTGGACAGGGGTTCAGCCCCAGCATTTT. It yields the protein CASSPWTGVQPQHF.

Concerning this clone: Other nucleotide sequences in the sample specify the same CDR3. This chain links TRBV20-1 with TRBJ2-7, with D hard to call. The V gene lost 1 base and the J gene lost 3 bases, with 4 bases spanning the gap. This CDR3 region has 11 residues. Germline CDR1 reads DFQATT; CDR2 reads SNEGSKA (reference sequence). In DNA, the CDR3 is TGCAGTGCTAGAGGCAGCTACGAGCAGTACTTC. This gives the protein CSARGSYEQYF.

This chain joins TRBV18 and TRBJ1-5; D perhaps matches TRBD1 (6 bases). Germline CDR1 is KGHSH and CDR2 is LQKENI. V shed 3 bases and J shed 7 bases, with 13 bases lying between them. CDR3 length equals 14 residues. This chain's CDR3 is CASSPTRQGQPQHF. Written as DNA, the CDR3 is TGTGCCAGCTCACCGACCCGGCAGGGGCAGCCCCAGCATTTT.

The rearrangement links TRBV7-2 to TRBJ1-5; 7 nucleotides line up with TRBD1. This CDR3 comprises 15 residues. Germline V gene lookup returns CDR1 SGHTA and CDR2 FQGNSA. V shed 2 bases, J shed 1 base, and the junction held 2 bases outside the gene matches. CDR3 bases: TGTGCCAGCAGCTTAAGGACAGGAAGCAATCAGCCCCAGCATTTT. Amino acids: CASSLRTGSNQPQHF.

This clone was counted only a few times. The chain carries TRBV28 and TRBJ2-7, with TRBD1 matching 9 bases. The trim removed 5 bases at V and 0 bases at J, leaving 2 bases unmatched. The V gene's germline CDR1 is MDHEN and CDR2 SYDVKM. The CDR3 has 14 amino acids. For the CDR3, the DNA is TGTGCCAGCAGTCGGGACAGGGTCTCCTACGAGCAGTACTTC. Translating it yields CASSRDRVSYEQYF.

The V gene is TRBV28, the J gene TRBJ1-2, with no clear D. The CDR3 is 11 residues long. V was trimmed by 2 bases and J by 8 bases, leaving 6 bases between them. Germline V lookup: CDR1 MDHEN, CDR2 SYDVKM. The CDR3 region has the DNA TGTGCCAGCAGTTTAGCTCGGGGCTACACCTTC. Its translation: CASSLARGYTF.